These T cell receptor beta chains were read from a single sample in a study of blood T cell repertoires in COVID-19. Repertoires were generated with immunoSEQ multiplex PCR, while TCRdb's copy carries only in-frame clones and drops some. The sample lists around 320,000 clones, nearly 90% occurring once. The sequencing input was PBMCs or T cells enriched from blood (not recorded which). The receptors come from a woman in her late teens or twenties with acute COVID-19. CDR3s include the opening cysteine and the closing phenylalanine or tryptophan. The D gene is left open where the match is weak. Clone size is shown for a subset of rows, as once, few, many or a class of expanded clone.

size	length	D	J	V	DNA	CDR3
-	15	-	TRBJ2-6	TRBV5-4	TGTGCCAGCAGCTTGGACAGCTCTGGGGCCAACGTCCTGACTTTC	CASSLDSSGANVLTF
few	16	-	TRBJ1-4	TRBV29-1	TGCAGCGTCGAAGAACCGTTCGGGACTTCTAATGAAAAACTGTTTTTT	CSVEEPFGTSNEKLFF
-	15	-	TRBJ2-1	TRBV13	TGTGCCAGCAGCTTACCTTTTGGCGGGCAGAATGAGCAGTTCTTC	CASSLPFGGQNEQFF
-	15	-	TRBJ2-1	TRBV7-9	TGTGCCAGCAGCTTAGGGACAGCCTCGAACAATGAGCAGTTCTTC	CASSLGTASNNEQFF
-	16	TRBD2	TRBJ2-2	TRBV6-6	TGTGCCAGCAGTCCGCCCTCCAGCGGGGACGGCGGGGAGCTGTTTTTT	CASSPPSSGDGGELFF
-	16	-	TRBJ2-1	TRBV11-2	TGTGCCAGCAGCTGGGCTTCTAGCGTCTCCTACAATGAGCAGTTCTTC	CASSWASSVSYNEQFF
-	15	-	TRBJ1-1	TRBV7-9	TGTGCCAGCAGCTTAGCGAGCTTTCTGAACACTGAAGCTTTCTTT	CASSLASFLNTEAFF
-	15	TRBD1	TRBJ1-6	TRBV28	TGTGCCAGCAGTTTAAGAGGGACAGGGCATTCACCCCTCCACTTT	CASSLRGTGHSPLHF
-	15	-	TRBJ2-1	TRBV19	TGTGCCAGTACCCCGGGTCTCCGCTCCTACAATGAGCAGTTCTTC	CASTPGLRSYNEQFF
-	12	-	TRBJ1-1	TRBV10-3	TGTGCCATTTCCCCATTGAACACTGAAGCTTTCTTT	CAISPLNTEAFF
-	16	-	TRBJ1-5	TRBV2	TGTGCCAGCAGTGAAGCGGCCACAGGGTTCCATCAGCCCCAGCATTTT	CASSEAATGFHQPQHF
-	14	TRBD1	TRBJ1-1	TRBV25-1	TGTGCCAGCAGTGAACAGGGGGCAGGCACTGAAGCTTTCTTT	CASSEQGAGTEAFF
-	13	TRBD1	TRBJ1-2	TRBV7-8	TGTGCCAGCAGCCGGAGACAGGGCTCCGGCTACACCTTC	CASSRRQGSGYTF
-	16	TRBD1	TRBJ1-2	TRBV29-1	TGCAGCGGGTCTGGGACAGGGGGCGCTGATTTCTATGGCTACACCTTC	CSGSGTGGADFYGYTF
once	16	-	TRBJ1-4	TRBV15	TGTGCCACCAGCAGAGAGGGGGGTCCAACTAATGAAAAACTGTTTTTT	CATSREGGPTNEKLFF
-	15	TRBD2	TRBJ2-5	TRBV5-4	TGTGCCAGCAGCCCTAGCGGGAGTCCTCAAGAGACCCAGTACTTC	CASSPSGSPQETQYF
-	16	TRBD1	TRBJ1-5	TRBV5-7	TGTGCCAGCAGCTTTCGGACAGGGAGTTTCAATCAGCCCCAGCATTTT	CASSFRTGSFNQPQHF
-	15	TRBD2	TRBJ2-3	TRBV5-1	TGCGCCAGCAGCCGGGGGGAAGGGGCGGGAGATACGCAGTATTTT	CASSRGEGAGDTQYF
-	15	-	TRBJ1-1	TRBV28	TGTGCCAGCAGCCAGGGAGGCGCCGGGAACACTGAAGCTTTCTTT	CASSQGGAGNTEAFF
-	14	-	TRBJ2-2	TRBV25-1	TGTGCCAGCAGTGTGTATCCGAACACCGGGGAGCTGTTTTTT	CASSVYPNTGELFF
many	12	-	TRBJ2-2	TRBV24-1	TGTGCCACCAGTGATTTTGGCTGGGAGCTGTTTTTT	CATSDFGWELFF
-	13	-	TRBJ1-6	TRBV7-9	TGTGCCAGCAGCTGGGGGGGAGGGTCACCCCTCCACTTT	CASSWGGGSPLHF
-	13	TRBD1	TRBJ1-5	TRBV6-5	TGTGCCAGCAGGGACAGGGGAAATCAGCCCCAGCATTTT	CASRDRGNQPQHF
-	12	-	TRBJ1-2	TRBV12-3/TRBV12-4	TGTGCCAGCAGTCTAAAGACAGGCGGCTACACCTTC	CASSLKTGGYTF